This TCR beta chain originates from a study of glioma-infiltrating T cells after dendritic cell vaccination. The overall study: Between about 2002 and 2013, patients got autologous tumor lysate-pulsed dendritic cell vaccines. Dendritic cells derived from monocytes and pulsed with autologous tumor lysate formed the vaccine.

TCRB CDR3 was amplified from 2 ug genomic DNA or less. TCRdb's table, derived via immunoSEQ multiplex PCR, lists solely in-frame clones and lacks some. Of over 70,000 clones in the sample, more than 65% were seen once. This CDR3 contains 15 residues. Unmatched junction bases numbered 10, after V lost 10 bases and J lost 3 bases. Germline CDR1 SNHLY, CDR2 FYNNEI. The chain combines TRBV2 with TRBJ2-1, with 9 bases aligning to TRBD1. The source is a human donor with glioblastoma. Sample: blood, taken before dendritic cell vaccination. The chain's CDR3 is CATVGGDRVYNEQFF. CDR3 bases: TGTGCCACCGTAGGTGGGGACAGGGTCTACAATGAGCAGTTCTTC.